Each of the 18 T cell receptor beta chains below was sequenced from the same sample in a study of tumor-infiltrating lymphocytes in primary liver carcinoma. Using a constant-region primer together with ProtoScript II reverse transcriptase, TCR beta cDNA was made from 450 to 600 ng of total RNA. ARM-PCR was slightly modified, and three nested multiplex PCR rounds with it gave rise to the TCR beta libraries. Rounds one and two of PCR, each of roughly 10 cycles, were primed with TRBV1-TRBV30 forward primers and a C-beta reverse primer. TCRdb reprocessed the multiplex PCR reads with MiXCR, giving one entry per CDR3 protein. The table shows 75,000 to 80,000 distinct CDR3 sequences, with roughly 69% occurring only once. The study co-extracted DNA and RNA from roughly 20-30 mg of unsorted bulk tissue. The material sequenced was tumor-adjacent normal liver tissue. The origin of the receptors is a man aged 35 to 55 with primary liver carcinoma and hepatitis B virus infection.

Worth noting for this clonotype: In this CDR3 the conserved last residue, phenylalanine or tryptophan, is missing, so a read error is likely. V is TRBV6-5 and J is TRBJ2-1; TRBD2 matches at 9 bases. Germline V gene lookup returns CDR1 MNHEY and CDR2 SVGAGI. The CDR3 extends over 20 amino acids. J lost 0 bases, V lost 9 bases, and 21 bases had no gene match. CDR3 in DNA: TGTGCCAGTAGGCAGGGAGGGATAGCGGGAGCCCAGTCCTCCTACAATGAGCAGTTCTTA. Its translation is CASRQGGIAGAQSSYNEQFL.

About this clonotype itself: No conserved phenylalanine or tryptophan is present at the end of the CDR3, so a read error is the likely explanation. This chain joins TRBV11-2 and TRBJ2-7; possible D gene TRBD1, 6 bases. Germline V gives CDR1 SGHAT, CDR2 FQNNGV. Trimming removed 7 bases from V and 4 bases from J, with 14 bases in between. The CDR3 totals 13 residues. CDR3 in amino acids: CASIFDRIYEQYL. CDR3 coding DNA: TGTGCCAGCATCTTCGACAGGATTTACGAGCAGTACCTC.

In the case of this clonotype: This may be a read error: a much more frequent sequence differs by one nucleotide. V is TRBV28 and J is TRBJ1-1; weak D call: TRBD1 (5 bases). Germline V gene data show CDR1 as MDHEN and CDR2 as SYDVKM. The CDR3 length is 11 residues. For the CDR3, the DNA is TGTGCCAACAGTTTTGGGGGTGAAGCTTTCTTT. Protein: CANSFGGEAFF.

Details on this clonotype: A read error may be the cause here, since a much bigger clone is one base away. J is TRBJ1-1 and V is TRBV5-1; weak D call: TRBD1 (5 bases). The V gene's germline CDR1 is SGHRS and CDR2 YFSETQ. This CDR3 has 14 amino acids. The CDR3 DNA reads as TGCACCAGCAGCTTGGAGAGACACCGGGGGGAAGCTTTCTTT. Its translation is CTSSLERHRGEAFF.

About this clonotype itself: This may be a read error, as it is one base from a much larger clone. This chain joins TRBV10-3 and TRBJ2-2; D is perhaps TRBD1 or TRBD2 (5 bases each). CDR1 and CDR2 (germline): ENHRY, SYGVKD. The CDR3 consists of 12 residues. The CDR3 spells CASRQMAGEPFF. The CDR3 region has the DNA TGTGCCAGCCGACAGATGGCCGGGGAGCCGTTTTTT.

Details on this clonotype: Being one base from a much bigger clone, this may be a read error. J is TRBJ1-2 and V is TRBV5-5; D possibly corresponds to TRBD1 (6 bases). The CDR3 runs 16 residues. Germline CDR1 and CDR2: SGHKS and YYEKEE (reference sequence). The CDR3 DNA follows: TGTGTCAGCAGCCCTCACCCGGACAGAACTAACTATGGCTACACCTTC. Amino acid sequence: CVSSPHPDRTNYGYTF. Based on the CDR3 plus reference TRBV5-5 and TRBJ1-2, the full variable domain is DAGVTQSPTHLIKTRGQQVTLRCSPISGHKSVSWYQQVLGQGPQFIFQYYEKEERGRGNFPDRFSARQFPNYSSELNVNALLLGDSALYLCVSSPHPDRTNYGYTFGSGTRLTVV.

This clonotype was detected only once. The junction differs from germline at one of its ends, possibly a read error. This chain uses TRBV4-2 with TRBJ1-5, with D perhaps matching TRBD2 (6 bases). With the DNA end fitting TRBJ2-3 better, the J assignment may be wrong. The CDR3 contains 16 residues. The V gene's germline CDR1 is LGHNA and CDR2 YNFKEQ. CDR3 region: CTSSQEPGLSNQPQYF. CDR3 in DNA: TGTACCAGCAGCCAGGAGCCGGGACTTAGCAATCAGCCCCAGTATTTT.

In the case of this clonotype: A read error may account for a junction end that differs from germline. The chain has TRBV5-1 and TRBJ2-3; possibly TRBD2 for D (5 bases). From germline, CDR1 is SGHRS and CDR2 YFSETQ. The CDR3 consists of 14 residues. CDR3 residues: CASGLKRPIDTQYF. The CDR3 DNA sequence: TGTGCCAGCGGTCTAAAGCGGCCCATAGATACGCAGTATTTT.

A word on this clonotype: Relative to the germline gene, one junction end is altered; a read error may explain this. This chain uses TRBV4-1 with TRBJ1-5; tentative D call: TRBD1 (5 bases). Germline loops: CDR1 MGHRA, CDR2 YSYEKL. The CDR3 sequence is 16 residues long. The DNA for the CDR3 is TGCGCCAGCAGCCAAGGGGCAGGGCTAAGCAATCAGCCCGAGCATTTT. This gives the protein CASSQGAGLSNQPEHF.

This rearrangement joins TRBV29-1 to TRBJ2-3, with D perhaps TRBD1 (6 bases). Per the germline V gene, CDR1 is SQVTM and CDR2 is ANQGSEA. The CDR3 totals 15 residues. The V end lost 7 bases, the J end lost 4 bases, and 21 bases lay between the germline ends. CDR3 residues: CSDLGAKGPADTQYF. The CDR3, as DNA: TGCAGCGACCTGGGGGCGAAAGGGCCTGCAGATACGCAGTATTTT.

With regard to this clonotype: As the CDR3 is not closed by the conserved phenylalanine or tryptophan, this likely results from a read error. CDR3 amino acids: CASSTEDYTGELFL. The CDR3 bases are TGTGCCAGCAGCACAGAGGATTACACCGGGGAGCTGTTTCTT. The genes are TRBV4-2 and TRBJ2-2; no firm D call. The CDR3 consists of 14 residues. V dropped 5 bases and J dropped 3 bases, with 10 bases sitting between them. Germline-derived CDR1 and CDR2 are LGHNA and YNFKEQ.

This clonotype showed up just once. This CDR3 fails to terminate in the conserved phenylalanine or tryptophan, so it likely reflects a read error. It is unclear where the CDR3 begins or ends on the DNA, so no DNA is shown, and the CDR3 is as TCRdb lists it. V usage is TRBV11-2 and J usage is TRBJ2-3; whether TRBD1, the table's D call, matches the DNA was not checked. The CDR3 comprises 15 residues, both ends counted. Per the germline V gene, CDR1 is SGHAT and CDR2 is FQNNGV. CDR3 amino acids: CASSFYGGSRDTQYL.

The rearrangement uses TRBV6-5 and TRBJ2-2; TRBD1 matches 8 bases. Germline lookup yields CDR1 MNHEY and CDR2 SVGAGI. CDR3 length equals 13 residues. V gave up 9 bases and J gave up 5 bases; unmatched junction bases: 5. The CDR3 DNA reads TGTGCCAGTTCGCGGGACAGGACCGGGGAGCTGTTTTTT. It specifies CASSRDRTGELFF.

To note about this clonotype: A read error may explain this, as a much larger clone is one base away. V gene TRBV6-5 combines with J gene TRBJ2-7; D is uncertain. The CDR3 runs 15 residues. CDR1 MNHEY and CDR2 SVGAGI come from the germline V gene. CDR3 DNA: TGTACCAGCAGCCTGCGTGCGGTGGGGACCTACGAGCAGTACTTC. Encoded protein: CTSSLRAVGTYEQYF.

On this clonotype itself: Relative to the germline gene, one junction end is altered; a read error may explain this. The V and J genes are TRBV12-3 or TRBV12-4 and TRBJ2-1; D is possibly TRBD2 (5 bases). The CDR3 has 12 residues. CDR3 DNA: TGTGCCAGCAGTTTGGTCGGCTGGGAGCAGCCCTTC. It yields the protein CASSLVGWEQPF.

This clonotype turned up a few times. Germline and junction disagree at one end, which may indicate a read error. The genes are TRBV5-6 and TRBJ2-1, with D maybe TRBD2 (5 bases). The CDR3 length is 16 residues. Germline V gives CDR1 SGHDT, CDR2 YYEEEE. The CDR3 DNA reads TGTGCCAGAAGCTTGGAAAGTGGGAGCTCCTACAATGAGCAGTTCTTC. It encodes CARSLESGSSYNEQFF.

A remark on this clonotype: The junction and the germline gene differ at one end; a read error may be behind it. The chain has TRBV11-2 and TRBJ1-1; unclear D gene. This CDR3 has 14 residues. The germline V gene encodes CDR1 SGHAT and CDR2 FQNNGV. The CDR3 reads CASSLLANHTEAFF. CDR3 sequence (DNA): TGTGCTAGCAGCTTGTTGGCTAACCATACTGAAGCTTTCTTT.

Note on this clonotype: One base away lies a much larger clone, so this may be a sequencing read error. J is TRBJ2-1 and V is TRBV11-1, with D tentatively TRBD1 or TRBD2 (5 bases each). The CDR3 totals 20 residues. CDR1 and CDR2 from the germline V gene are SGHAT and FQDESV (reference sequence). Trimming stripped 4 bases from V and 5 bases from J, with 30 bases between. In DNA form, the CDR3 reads TGTGCCAGCAGCTCCCCTCAGGCAGTATATGCAGCCCCGGGGCACAATGAGCAGTTCTTC. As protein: CASSSPQAVYAAPGHNEQFF. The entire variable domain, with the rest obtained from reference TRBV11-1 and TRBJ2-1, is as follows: EAEVAQSPRYKITEKSQAVAFWCDPISGHATLYWYRQILGQGPELLVQFQDESVVDDSQLPKDRFSAERLKGVDSTLKIQPAELGDSAMYLCASSSPQAVYAAPGHNEQFFGPGTRLTVL.